The rows below give T cell receptor beta chains drawn from one sample of a study of blood T cell repertoires in COVID-19. Repertoires were generated with immunoSEQ multiplex PCR, while TCRdb's copy carries only in-frame clones and drops some. The repertoire holds more than 200,000 clones, with about 90% as singletons. The sequencing input was peripheral blood. These receptor sequences come from a man aged 25 to 40 with COVID-19, enrolled during active disease. CDR3s include the opening cysteine and the closing phenylalanine or tryptophan. The order of the fields is J gene, clone size, D gene, CDR3 length, V gene, CDR3 DNA, CDR3 protein. D genes are given only for firm matches. Clone size is not always given. Where it is, it says once, few, many or a class for expanded clones.

TRBJ2-2 | NA | TRBD2 | 18 | TRBV4-1 | TGCGCCAGCAGCCTCAATAGTAGGGTAGCGGGGGGCCCTTTGGAGCTGTTTTTT | CASSLNSRVAGGPLELFF
TRBJ1-1 | NA | TRBD1 | 17 | TRBV27 | TGTGCCAGCAGTCGTCCCGGGACAGGGGGATTAGGCACTGAAGCTTTCTTT | CASSRPGTGGLGTEAFF
TRBJ2-2 | NA | TRBD1 | 16 | TRBV4-1 | TGCGCCAGCAGCCAATCGGGACAGGGTCTGGCCGGGGAGCTGTTTTTT | CASSQSGQGLAGELFF
TRBJ1-1 | NA | TRBD1 | 15 | TRBV7-2 | TGTGCCAGCAGCTTAGTGGGGACAGGGGGGACTGAAGCTTTCTTT | CASSLVGTGGTEAFF
TRBJ1-3 | NA | NA | 14 | TRBV5-6 | TGTGCCAGCAGCTTACATCTACGGGGGAGCGGGGCCTGGTTT | CASSLHLRGSGAWF
TRBJ1-1 | NA | TRBD1 | 16 | TRBV9 | TGTGCCAGCAGCGCACGAGGGGGCGTTGATGGCACTGAAGCTTTCTTT | CASSARGGVDGTEAFF
TRBJ1-5 | NA | NA | 16 | TRBV19 | TGTGCCAGTAGTACTGGGGACATTAGCTTCAATCAGCCCCAGCATTTT | CASSTGDISFNQPQHF
TRBJ2-1 | once | TRBD2 | 15 | TRBV30 | TGTGCCTGGTCTCCACTAGCGGGTCGATACAATGAGCAGTTCTTC | CAWSPLAGRYNEQFF
TRBJ2-2 | once | NA | 14 | TRBV9 | TGTGCCAGCAGCCCGAGTACGAACACCGGGGAGCTGTTTTTT | CASSPSTNTGELFF
TRBJ2-1 | NA | TRBD2 | 16 | TRBV4-1 | TGCGCCAGCAGCCAAGACCCAGCGGGGAGTAACAATGAGCAGTTCTTC | CASSQDPAGSNNEQFF
TRBJ1-5 | NA | NA | 15 | TRBV30 | TGTGCCTGGAGTGTAGGGTTGGCGGGGAATCAGCCCCAGCATTTT | CAWSVGLAGNQPQHF
TRBJ2-1 | NA | NA | 13 | TRBV27 | TGTGCCAGCAGCTCTACAGTATACAATGAGCAGTTCTTC | CASSSTVYNEQFF
TRBJ1-6 | NA | TRBD1 | 23 | TRBV5-3 | TGTGCCAGAAGCCCCTCCCAGGACAGGGGGCTCTGGTACCCCAGCTCCTATAATTCACCCCTCCACTTT | CARSPSQDRGLWYPSSYNSPLHF
TRBJ1-6 | NA | TRBD1 | 16 | TRBV9 | TGTGCCAGCTCTCGTCAGGGGGTTTCCTATAATTCACCCCTCCACTTT | CASSRQGVSYNSPLHF
TRBJ1-2 | NA | NA | 13 | TRBV30 | TGTGCCTGGAGCGATAGACAGCGCTATGGCTACACCTTC | CAWSDRQRYGYTF
TRBJ2-1 | NA | TRBD2 | 19 | TRBV24-1 | TGTGCCACCGCTGGCCGGGGGGAGGCGGGAGGGTTAAATGGGGATGAGCAGTTCTTC | CATAGRGEAGGLNGDEQFF
TRBJ1-2 | NA | NA | 15 | TRBV3-1/TRBV3-2 | TGTGCCAGCAGCCAAGATGGGGGACTGAGCTATGGCTACACCTTC | CASSQDGGLSYGYTF
TRBJ2-7 | NA | TRBD2 | 14 | TRBV18 | TGTGCCAGCTCACTTGGGACTACCCGCTACGAGCAGTACTTC | CASSLGTTRYEQYF
TRBJ1-1 | NA | NA | 14 | TRBV6-5 | TGTGCCAGCAGTTACATGTCAGGGCACACTGAAGCTTTCTTT | CASSYMSGHTEAFF
TRBJ2-5 | NA | TRBD1 | 14 | TRBV19 | TGTGCCAGTAGGCTCCAGGGGGCGGGAGAGACCCAGTACTTC | CASRLQGAGETQYF
TRBJ2-1 | NA | NA | 14 | TRBV19 | TGTGCCAGTAGCCCTATAGGGGGGGGGAATGAGCAGTTCTTC | CASSPIGGGNEQFF
TRBJ2-3 | NA | NA | 15 | TRBV6-5 | TGTGCCAGCCTGAAGAGGAGGGGCGCGGCAGATACGCAGTATTTT | CASLKRRGAADTQYF
TRBJ1-2 | NA | NA | 12 | TRBV28 | TGTGCCAGCACAGGGGATAACTATGGCTACACCTTC | CASTGDNYGYTF
TRBJ1-1 | NA | NA | 12 | TRBV19 | TGTGCCAGCAATGGGGGGGACACTGAAGCTTTCTTT | CASNGGDTEAFF
TRBJ2-3 | NA | NA | 15 | TRBV18 | TGTGCCAGCTCACCGAGTAGCGGTAGCACAGATACGCAGTATTTT | CASSPSSGSTDTQYF
TRBJ1-3 | NA | NA | 14 | TRBV4-2 | TGTGCCAGCAGCCAAAACTCTCGGGGAAACACCATATATTTT | CASSQNSRGNTIYF
TRBJ2-7 | NA | TRBD2 | 15 | TRBV28 | TGTGCCAGCACGGGACTAGCGGGAGCGAACTACGAGCAGTACTTC | CASTGLAGANYEQYF
TRBJ2-1 | NA | NA | 14 | TRBV11-1 | TGTGCCAGCAGCTTCAGGGAATCCCTCAATGAGCAGTTCTTC | CASSFRESLNEQFF